The clone carrying this T cell receptor beta chain is a singleton in its sample. Its antigen remains unknown. This sample was taken from a study of cytomegalovirus exposure and HLA in healthy donors. Findings of the study overall: An analysis done earlier found most TCR beta V segments productive about 87% or about 30% of the time.

The CDR3 is made up of 14 amino acids. Germline CDR1 is SGHVS and CDR2 is FNYEAQ. J was trimmed by 5 bases and V by 1 base; bases with no gene match: 4. The PCR ran on 60 Vbeta and 13 Jbeta primers. TCRdb's copy holds only in-frame clones and misses some; the assay was immunoSEQ multiplex PCR. The table lists 70,000 or so clones, about 74% of them singletons. This clonotype originated in an older woman in good health and CMV-seropositive. The chain combines TRBV7-6 with TRBJ2-5, with 7 bases matching TRBD2. Input material: PBMCs. The CDR3 DNA reads as TGTGCCAGCAGCTTAGATGGACTAGTTGAGACCCAGTACTTC. As protein: CASSLDGLVETQYF.